This paragraph reports one T cell receptor beta chain. The antigen is not known. This record belongs to a study of cytomegalovirus exposure and HLA in healthy donors. General study findings and limits: Many donors carried some public TCRs, although rarity characterized most TCR sequences.

PCR employed 60 Vbeta and 13 Jbeta primers. Original handling: In a later analysis, some 80 million unique TCR beta chains included roughly 11 million shared by two or more donors. Profiled with immunoSEQ multiplex PCR; TCRdb holds only in-frame clones, not every one. The V and J calls and the clone size are those of that table, but D and trimming were determined from the DNA. Of some 150,000 clones listed, over 75% were seen once; the top ten hold around 6.2%. The germline CDR1 and CDR2 sequences are SGHRS and YFSETQ. Trimming stripped 0 bases from V and 6 bases from J, with 13 bases between. The CDR3 is 15 residues long.

The sequenced material came from PBMCs. The chain couples TRBV5-1 to TRBJ1-5; a possible D gene is TRBD1 (5 bases). The clonotype originates from a man aged 25 to 40 in good health and CMV-seropositive. The CDR3 protein is CASSLAGRGGQPQHF. The CDR3 nucleotides read TGCGCCAGCAGCTTGGCTGGGAGGGGTGGTCAGCCCCAGCATTTT.